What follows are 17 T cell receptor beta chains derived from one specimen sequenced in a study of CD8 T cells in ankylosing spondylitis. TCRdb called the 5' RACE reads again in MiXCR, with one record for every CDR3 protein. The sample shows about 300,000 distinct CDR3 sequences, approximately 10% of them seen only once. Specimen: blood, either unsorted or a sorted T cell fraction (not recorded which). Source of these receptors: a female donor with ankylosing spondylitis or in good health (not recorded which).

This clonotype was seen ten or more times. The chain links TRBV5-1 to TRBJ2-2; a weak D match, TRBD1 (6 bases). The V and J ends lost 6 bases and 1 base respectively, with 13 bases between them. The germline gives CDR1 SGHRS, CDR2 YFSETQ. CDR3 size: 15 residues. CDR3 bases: TGCGCCAGCAAGGGGGACGCATTGAACACCGGGGAGCTGTTTTTT. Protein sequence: CASKGDALNTGELFF.

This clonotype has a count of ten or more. The CDR3 DNA follows: TGCAGCGTTGGAACGGACGCGAACACCGGGGAGCTGTTTTTT. This gives the protein CSVGTDANTGELFF. The V gene is TRBV29-1, the J gene TRBJ2-2; D is unresolved. Trimming stripped 4 bases from V and 0 bases from J, with 9 bases between. The germline V gene has CDR1 SQVTM and CDR2 ANQGSEA. The CDR3 covers 14 residues.

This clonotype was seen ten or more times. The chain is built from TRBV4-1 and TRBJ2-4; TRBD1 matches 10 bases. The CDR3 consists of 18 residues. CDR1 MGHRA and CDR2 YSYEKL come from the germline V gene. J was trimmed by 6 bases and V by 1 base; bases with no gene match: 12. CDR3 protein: CASSQATARGQGLNIQYF. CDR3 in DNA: TGCGCCAGCAGCCAAGCGACTGCCCGGGGACAGGGGTTAAACATTCAGTACTTC.

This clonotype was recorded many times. The CDR3 is CASRTGPQVGYEQYF. DNA for the CDR3: TGTGCCAGTAGGACAGGGCCCCAAGTTGGATACGAGCAGTACTTC. This sequence joins TRBV19 and TRBJ2-7, with 7 positions matching TRBD1. Germline values: CDR1 LNHDA, CDR2 SQIVND (reference sequence). The CDR3 runs to 15 residues. Trimming at V came to 6 bases and at J to 4 bases, leaving 12 bases not matched to a gene.

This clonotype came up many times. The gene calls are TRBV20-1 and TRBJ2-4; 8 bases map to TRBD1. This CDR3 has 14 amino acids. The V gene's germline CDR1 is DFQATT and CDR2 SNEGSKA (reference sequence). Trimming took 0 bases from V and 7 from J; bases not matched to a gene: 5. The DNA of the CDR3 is TGCAGTGCTAGAGACTTAACAGGGGGGAACATTCAGTACTTC. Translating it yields CSARDLTGGNIQYF.

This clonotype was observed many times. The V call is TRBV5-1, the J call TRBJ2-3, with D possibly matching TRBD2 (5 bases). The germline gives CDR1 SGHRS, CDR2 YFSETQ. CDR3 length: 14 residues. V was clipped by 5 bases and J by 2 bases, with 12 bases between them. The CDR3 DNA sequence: TGCGCCAGCAGTTTGCGGGCCCTCACAGATACGCAGTATTTT. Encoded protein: CASSLRALTDTQYF.

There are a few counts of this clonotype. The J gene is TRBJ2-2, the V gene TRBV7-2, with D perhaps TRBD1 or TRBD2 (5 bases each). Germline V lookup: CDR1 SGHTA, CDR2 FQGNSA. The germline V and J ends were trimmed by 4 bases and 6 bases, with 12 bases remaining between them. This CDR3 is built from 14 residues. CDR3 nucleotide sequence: TGTGCCAGCAGCTCCGGGGCCTTACCCGGGGAGCTGTTTTTT. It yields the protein CASSSGALPGELFF.

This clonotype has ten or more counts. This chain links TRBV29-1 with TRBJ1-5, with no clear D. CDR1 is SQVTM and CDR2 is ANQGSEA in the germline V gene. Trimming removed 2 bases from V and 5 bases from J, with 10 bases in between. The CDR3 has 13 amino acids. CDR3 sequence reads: CSVESAADQPQHF. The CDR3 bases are TGCAGCGTTGAATCGGCGGCGGATCAGCCCCAGCATTTT.

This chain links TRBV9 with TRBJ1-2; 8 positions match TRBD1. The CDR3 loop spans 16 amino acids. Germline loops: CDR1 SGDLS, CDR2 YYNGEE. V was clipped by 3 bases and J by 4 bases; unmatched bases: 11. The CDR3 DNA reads TGTGCCAGCAGCGCCCCTCCGGGACAGGCCTTCTATGGCTACACCTTC. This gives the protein CASSAPPGQAFYGYTF.

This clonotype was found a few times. In nucleotides, the CDR3 is TGTGCCAGCAGCCCTTGGGACTCCGAGGCGCACAATGAGCAGTTCTTC. Amino acid sequence: CASSPWDSEAHNEQFF. V gene TRBV4-2 combines with J gene TRBJ2-1, with TRBD2 as a possible D gene (6 bases). Germline loops: CDR1 LGHNA, CDR2 YNFKEQ. CDR3 length: 16 residues. V lost 4 bases and J 5 bases, leaving 18 bases between the germline ends.

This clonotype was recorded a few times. The CDR3 here is CASSLEDRVSGRGTGELFF. The CDR3 DNA sequence: TGTGCCAGCAGCTTGGAGGACCGTGTTAGCGGGAGGGGAACCGGGGAGCTGTTTTTT. The chain is built from TRBV5-6 and TRBJ2-2; TRBD2 matches at 11 bases. With V trimmed by 0 bases and J by 5 bases, 12 bases remained unmatched. Germline values: CDR1 SGHDT, CDR2 YYEEEE. This CDR3 comprises 19 residues.

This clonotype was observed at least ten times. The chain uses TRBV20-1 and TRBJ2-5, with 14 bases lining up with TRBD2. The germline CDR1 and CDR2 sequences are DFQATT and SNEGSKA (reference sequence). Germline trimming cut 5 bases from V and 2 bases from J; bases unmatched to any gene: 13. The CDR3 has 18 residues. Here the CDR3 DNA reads TGCAGTGCTTATACCGGGACTAGCGGGAGTATGTGGCAAGAGACCCAGTACTTC. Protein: CSAYTGTSGSMWQETQYF.

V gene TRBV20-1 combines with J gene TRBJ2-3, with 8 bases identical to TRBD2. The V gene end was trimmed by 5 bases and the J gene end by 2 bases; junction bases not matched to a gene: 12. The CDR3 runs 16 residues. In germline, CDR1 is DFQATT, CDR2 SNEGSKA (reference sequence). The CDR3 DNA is TGCAGTGCTCCCCCCCATGGCGGGAGGCCCACAGATACGCAGTATTTT. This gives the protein CSAPPHGGRPTDTQYF.

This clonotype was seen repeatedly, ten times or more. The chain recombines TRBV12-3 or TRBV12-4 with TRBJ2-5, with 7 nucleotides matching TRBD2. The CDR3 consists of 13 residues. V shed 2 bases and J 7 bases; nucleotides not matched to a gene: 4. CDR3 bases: TGTGCCAGCAGTTTAAGTGGCGGGGGGACCCAGTACTTC. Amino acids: CASSLSGGGTQYF.

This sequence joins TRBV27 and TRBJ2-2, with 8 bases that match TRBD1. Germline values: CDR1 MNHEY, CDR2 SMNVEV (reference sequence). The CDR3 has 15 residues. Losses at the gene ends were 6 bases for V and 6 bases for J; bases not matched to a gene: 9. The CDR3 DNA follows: TGTGCCAGCAGCTCAGGGGGCGGGAATTCCGGGGAGCTGTTTTTT. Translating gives CASSSGGGNSGELFF.

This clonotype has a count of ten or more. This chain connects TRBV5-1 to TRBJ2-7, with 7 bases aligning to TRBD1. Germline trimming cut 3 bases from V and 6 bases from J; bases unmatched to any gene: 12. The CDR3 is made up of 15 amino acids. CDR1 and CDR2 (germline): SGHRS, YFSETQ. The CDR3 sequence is CASSSEMTGSSEQYF. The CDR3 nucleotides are TGCGCCAGCAGCTCAGAGATGACAGGGTCATCCGAGCAGTACTTC.

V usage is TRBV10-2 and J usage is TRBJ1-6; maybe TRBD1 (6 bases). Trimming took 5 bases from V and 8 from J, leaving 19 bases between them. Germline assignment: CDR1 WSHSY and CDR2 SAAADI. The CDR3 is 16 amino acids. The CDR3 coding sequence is TGCGCCAGCAGTCTAGCTTCAGGGGTTGGGGATTCACCCCTCCACTTT. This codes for CASSLASGVGDSPLHF.